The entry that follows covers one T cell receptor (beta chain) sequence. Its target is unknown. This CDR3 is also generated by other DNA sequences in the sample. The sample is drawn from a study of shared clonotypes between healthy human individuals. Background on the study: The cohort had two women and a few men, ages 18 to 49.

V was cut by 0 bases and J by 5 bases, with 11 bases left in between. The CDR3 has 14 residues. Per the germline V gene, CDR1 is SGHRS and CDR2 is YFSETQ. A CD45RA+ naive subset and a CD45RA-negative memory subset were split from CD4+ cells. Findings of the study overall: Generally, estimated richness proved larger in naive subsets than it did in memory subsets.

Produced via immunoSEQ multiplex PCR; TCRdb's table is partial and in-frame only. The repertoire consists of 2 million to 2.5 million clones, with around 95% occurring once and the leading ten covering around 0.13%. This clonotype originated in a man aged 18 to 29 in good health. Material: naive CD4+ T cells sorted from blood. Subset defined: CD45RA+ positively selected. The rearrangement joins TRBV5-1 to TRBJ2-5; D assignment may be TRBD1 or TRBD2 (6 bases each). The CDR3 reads CASSLAGAQETQYF. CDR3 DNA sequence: TGCGCCAGCAGCTTGGCGGGGGCGCAGGAGACCCAGTACTTC.